The 21 T cell receptor beta chains given below trace back to one sample, sequenced in a study of beta chain features in type 1 diabetes listed by TCRdb under 2018. Library creation used the immunoSEQ multiplex PCR assay. The entire isolated RNA was reverse transcribed using the High Capacity cDNA Reverse Transcription Kit, and thus expressed TCRB transcripts were sequenced. Drawn from immuneACCESS, this table holds only the in-frame rearrangements with V and J called that TCRdb kept. Clones are partly lost; checked studies trace under half to an unresolved V gene and leave the rest unexplained. The sample records hundreds of thousands of clones, 30% of which are singletons. The top ten constitute 0.05% to 0.065% of the sample. Source material: naive CD4+ T cells from blood. The label giving this sample's cell subset or site can be read as: true naive CD4+ T cells. These receptors were obtained from a man in his late teens or twenties in good health.

The chain couples TRBV30 to TRBJ2-1; no firm D call. Germline-derived CDR1 and CDR2 are GTSNPN and SVGIG (reference sequence). V was clipped by 0 bases and J by 10 bases, with 10 bases between them. This CDR3 spans 12 amino acids. In DNA, the CDR3 is TGTGCCTGGAGTGTAACCTCCAGGGAGCAGTTCTTC. Translation: CAWSVTSREQFF.

This chain uses TRBV15 with TRBJ2-1; maybe TRBD1 (7 bases). Trimming pared 0 bases from V and 5 bases from J, leaving 17 bases between. The V gene's germline CDR1 is LNHNV and CDR2 YYDKDF (reference sequence). This CDR3 contains 17 residues. CDR3 in amino acids: CATSRDMTGRSNNEQFF. In DNA form, the CDR3 reads TGTGCCACCAGCAGAGATATGACAGGGAGGTCCAACAATGAGCAGTTCTTC.

Only a few counts were recorded for this clone. The J gene is TRBJ1-5, the V gene TRBV30; D remains ambiguous. The CDR3 loop spans 13 amino acids. The germline V gene encodes CDR1 GTSNPN and CDR2 SVGIG (reference sequence). V lost 2 bases to trimming and J lost 3 bases, with 8 bases between them. DNA of the CDR3: TGTGCCTGGAGTCCGGAGGTCAATCAGCCCCAGCATTTT. Its protein is CAWSPEVNQPQHF. Complete variable domain (other parts from reference TRBV30 and TRBJ1-5): SQTIHQWPATLVQPVGSPLSLECTVEGTSNPNLYWYRQAAGRGLQLLFYSVGIGQISSEVPQNLSASRPQDRQFILSSKKLLLSDSGFYLCAWSPEVNQPQHFGDGTRLSIL.

This clone was counted a few times. The chain is built from TRBV30 and TRBJ2-1; D is uncertain. V was clipped by 4 bases and J by 0 bases, with 10 bases between them. The germline V gene encodes CDR1 GTSNPN and CDR2 SVGIG (reference sequence). This CDR3 contains 14 residues. CDR3 in DNA: TGTGCCTGGAACGGGCTAGGCTCCTACAATGAGCAGTTCTTC. The encoded protein is CAWNGLGSYNEQFF.

The chain is built from TRBV30 and TRBJ2-3; 11 nucleotides match TRBD2. CDR1 is GTSNPN, CDR2 SVGIG, per germline (reference sequence). The CDR3 consists of 15 residues. The V and J ends lost 4 bases and 2 bases, in that order; junction bases with no gene match: 5. The DNA of the CDR3 is TGTGCCTGGACTAGCGGGAGGACGTACACAGATACGCAGTATTTT. As protein: CAWTSGRTYTDTQYF.

This clone showed up just a few times. The rearrangement links TRBV4-3 to TRBJ2-3; possible D gene TRBD1, 6 bases. CDR3 length: 14 residues. Germline V gene sequence: CDR1 LGHNA, CDR2 YSLEER. Trimming left V 0 bases short and J 5 bases short, with 9 bases between. CDR3: CASSQETGRDTQYF. The CDR3 nucleotides read TGCGCCAGCAGCCAAGAAACAGGGCGAGATACGCAGTATTTT.

In DNA form, the CDR3 reads TGTGCCAGCAGCTCCCCGGGACAGGAGAACTATGGCTACACCTTC. Residues: CASSSPGQENYGYTF. The chain has TRBV13 and TRBJ1-2; the match to TRBD1 covers 8 bases. Germline lookup yields CDR1 PRHDT and CDR2 FYEKMQ (reference sequence). The CDR3 runs 15 residues. V was clipped by 4 bases and J by 2 bases; unmatched bases: 6.

The chain links TRBV6-5 to TRBJ2-1; 8 bases agree with TRBD2. CDR3 length: 14 amino acids. The trim removed 9 bases at V and 2 bases at J, leaving 6 bases unmatched. Germline V CDR1 and CDR2: MNHEY, SVGAGI. CDR3 loop: CASRGGVAYNEQFF. DNA of the CDR3: TGTGCCAGTCGGGGGGGAGTAGCCTACAATGAGCAGTTCTTC.

This clone was observed a handful of times. The chain is built from TRBV2 and TRBJ2-7; D ambiguous. Germline V lookup: CDR1 SNHLY, CDR2 FYNNEI. CDR3 length: 12 amino acids. V was pared by 2 bases and J by 4 bases, with 6 bases between. The CDR3, as DNA: TGTGCCAGCAGTGAATATCCTTACGAGCAGTACTTC. Its protein product is CASSEYPYEQYF.

This clone was counted between two and nine times. V is TRBV9 and J is TRBJ2-3, with TRBD2 identical over 8 bases. There are 15 residues in the CDR3. Germline V gene lookup returns CDR1 SGDLS and CDR2 YYNGEE. V shed 2 bases and J 6 bases; nucleotides not matched to a gene: 8. This chain's CDR3 is CASSVIAGQADTQYF. Here the CDR3 DNA reads TGTGCCAGCAGCGTCATAGCGGGGCAGGCGGATACGCAGTATTTT.

The chain employs TRBV28 and TRBJ2-3; D gene uncertain. The germline CDR1 and CDR2 sequences are MDHEN and SYDVKM. Trimming removed 5 bases at V and 6 bases at J, with 6 bases between. The CDR3 is 11 amino acids. The CDR3 DNA reads TGTGCCAGCAGTACTCTCGATACGCAGTATTTT. It specifies CASSTLDTQYF.

The V and J genes are TRBV30 and TRBJ2-7; tentatively, D is TRBD1 (5 bases). Germline loops: CDR1 GTSNPN, CDR2 SVGIG (reference sequence). Trimming removed 3 bases at V and 5 bases at J, with 11 bases between. This CDR3 comprises 12 residues. As DNA, the CDR3 is TGTGCCTGGAGCGCCTGGGGCCACGAGCAGTACTTC. Translating gives CAWSAWGHEQYF.

The chain has TRBV7-9 and TRBJ2-2; 7 bases map to TRBD1. CDR1 and CDR2 from the germline V gene are SEHNR and FQNEAQ (reference sequence). V shed 4 bases and J 5 bases; nucleotides not matched to a gene: 10. There are 16 residues in the CDR3. For the CDR3, the DNA is TGTGCCAGCAGCTCCCAGGGGACAGTTGGGACCGGGGAGCTGTTTTTT. Amino acid sequence: CASSSQGTVGTGELFF.

The CDR3 sequence: CAWSSDLRQGYTF. CDR3 in DNA: TGTGCCTGGAGTTCAGACCTAAGGCAGGGCTACACCTTC. V and J are TRBV30 and TRBJ1-2; D is uncertain. The V end was cut by 2 bases, the J end by 8 bases, with 15 bases between. The length of the CDR3 is 13 residues. Germline CDR1 and CDR2: GTSNPN and SVGIG (reference sequence).

The genes are TRBV25-1 and TRBJ2-2; no clear D. The CDR3 contains 13 residues. Per germline, CDR1 MGHDK and CDR2 SYGVNS. The V end was cut by 3 bases, the J end by 4 bases, with 6 bases between. CDR3 sequence reads: CASSDHVTGELFF. The CDR3 region has the DNA TGTGCCAGCAGTGATCATGTCACCGGGGAGCTGTTTTTT.

V usage is TRBV28 and J usage is TRBJ2-5; 9 bases are a match to TRBD1. The V gene end was trimmed by 5 bases and the J gene end by 5 bases; junction bases not matched to a gene: 12. Germline V gives CDR1 MDHEN, CDR2 SYDVKM. CDR3 size: 16 residues. The CDR3 DNA reads TGTGCCAGCAGTACCCCCGGGACAGGGCATTTTGAGACCCAGTACTTC. It specifies CASSTPGTGHFETQYF.

V usage is TRBV7-2 and J usage is TRBJ1-5; 8 nucleotides align to TRBD1. From germline, CDR1 is SGHTA and CDR2 FQGNSA. With V trimmed by 5 bases and J by 5 bases, 5 bases remained unmatched. This CDR3 has 14 residues. The CDR3 DNA reads as TGTGCCAGCAGCCCCGGACAGGGTGATCAGCCCCAGCATTTT. Translation: CASSPGQGDQPQHF.

This clone was found a few times. The chain uses TRBV28 and TRBJ2-7; 8 positions agree with TRBD2. V shed 3 bases and J 0 bases; nucleotides not matched to a gene: 7. This CDR3 spans 16 amino acids. CDR1 is MDHEN, CDR2 SYDVKM, per germline. The DNA for the CDR3 is TGTGCCAGCAGTTTTACGGTAGCGGGAAACTCCTACGAGCAGTACTTC. Translation gives CASSFTVAGNSYEQYF.

The chain uses TRBV15 and TRBJ2-2; D is possibly TRBD1 (6 bases). Trimming removed 5 bases from V and 2 bases from J, with 15 bases in between. The length of the CDR3 is 16 residues. Germline V gene data show CDR1 as LNHNV and CDR2 as YYDKDF (reference sequence). The CDR3 sequence: CATSSLRDINTGELFF. In DNA, the CDR3 is TGTGCCACCAGCTCTCTCCGGGACATTAACACCGGGGAGCTGTTTTTT.

This chain joins TRBV7-2 and TRBJ1-1; no definite D call. The CDR3 covers 12 residues. V lost 4 bases and J lost 7, with 10 bases in between. CDR1 SGHTA and CDR2 FQGNSA come from the germline V gene. The CDR3 coding sequence is TGTGCCAGCAGCTCGGACGGGAATGAAGCTTTCTTT. It translates to CASSSDGNEAFF.

The chain employs TRBV9 and TRBJ2-7; D gene unclear. Germline V gives CDR1 SGDLS, CDR2 YYNGEE. Trimming took off 0 bases at V and 3 bases at J, with 13 bases between the two ends. This CDR3 is built from 15 residues. As DNA, the CDR3 is TGTGCCAGCAGCGTAGAGACACCGGGCGGCTACGAGCAGTACTTC. Residues: CASSVETPGGYEQYF.